These T cell receptor beta chains were read from a single sample in a study of OX40 agonist ivuxolimab in advanced cancers. The protocol was immunoSEQ multiplex PCR, while the TCRdb copy is restricted to in-frame clones and leaves out a portion. The table has tens of thousands of clones, around 79% seen once. The specimen was CD4+ or CD8+ T cells sorted from blood, collected in a trial of the OX40 agonist ivuxolimab. Source of these receptors: an adult with an advanced solid tumor such as melanoma, head and neck, liver or kidney cancer. Each CDR3 is given with its conserved first and last residue. Each record gives: CDR3 protein, CDR3 DNA, V gene, clone size, D gene, J gene. D genes are given only for firm matches. Clone size is shown for a subset of rows, as once, few, many or a class of expanded clone.

CASSVDEQFF	TGTGCCAGCAGTGTCGATGAGCAGTTCTTC	TRBV2	once	.	TRBJ2-1
CASSLGFSTYEQYF	TGCGCCAGCAGCTTGGGGTTTTCAACCTACGAGCAGTACTTC	TRBV5-1	.	.	TRBJ2-7
CASSLDQRVASGRNNEQFF	TGTGCCAGCAGCTTAGATCAGAGGGTTGCTAGCGGGAGGAACAATGAGCAGTTCTTC	TRBV11-3	.	TRBD2	TRBJ2-1
CASSLNRDLRGYTF	TGTGCCAGCAGCTTAAACAGGGATTTGAGAGGCTACACCTTC	TRBV5-4	.	.	TRBJ1-2
CASNKLGLVGDTQYF	TGTGCCAGCAACAAGCTGGGCCTAGTAGGAGATACGCAGTATTTT	TRBV28	.	.	TRBJ2-3
CASSWGAHEQYF	TGTGCCAGCAGCTGGGGCGCCCACGAGCAGTACTTC	TRBV11-2	.	.	TRBJ2-7
CASSLEVFPYNEQFF	TGTGCCAGCAGCTTAGAAGTCTTCCCTTACAATGAGCAGTTCTTC	TRBV7-8	.	.	TRBJ2-1
CASSIPQGYTEAFF	TGTGCCAGTAGTATTCCACAGGGGTACACTGAAGCTTTCTTT	TRBV19	few	TRBD1	TRBJ1-1
CASSPGAGQTQYF	TGTGCCAGCAGCCCTGGGGCCGGGCAGACCCAGTACTTC	TRBV9	.	.	TRBJ2-5
CASSPGPGLNYGYTF	TGTGCCAGCAGCCCCGGACCGGGGCTTAACTATGGCTACACCTTC	TRBV13	.	.	TRBJ1-2
CASSPRGVSGVTIYF	TGCGCCAGCAGCCCGAGGGGGGTCTCGGGAGTCACCATATATTTT	TRBV4-1	.	.	TRBJ1-3
CASSFTSGYEQYF	TGCGCCAGCAGCTTTACTAGCGGCTACGAGCAGTACTTC	TRBV5-1	.	TRBD2	TRBJ2-7
CSVEGAEAFF	TGCAGCGTTGAGGGGGCTGAAGCTTTCTTT	TRBV29-1	.	.	TRBJ1-1
CASSQDYYEQYF	TGCGCCAGCAGCCAAGATTACTACGAGCAGTACTTC	TRBV4-1	few	.	TRBJ2-7
CASSFWPPGGDAADTQYF	TGTGCCAGCAGCTTTTGGCCCCCCGGAGGGGACGCCGCAGATACGCAGTATTTT	TRBV11-2	.	.	TRBJ2-3
CASSVSGAPADEQFF	TGTGCCAGCAGCGTCTCGGGGGCCCCAGCGGATGAGCAGTTCTTC	TRBV9	.	.	TRBJ2-1
CASSSHDRSADYGYTF	TGTGCCAGCAGTTCACACGACAGGTCCGCCGACTATGGCTACACCTTC	TRBV28	.	.	TRBJ1-2
CASSQDWAGAYNEQFF	TGCGCCAGCAGCCAAGATTGGGCGGGTGCCTACAATGAGCAGTTCTTC	TRBV4-1	.	.	TRBJ2-1
CASSSTVGNTIYF	TGCGCCAGCAGCTCGACAGTTGGAAACACCATATATTTT	TRBV5-1	.	.	TRBJ1-3